The clone carrying this T cell receptor beta chain was counted many times. Antigen: not known. This sample was included in a study of glioma-infiltrating T cells. Trimming took off 1 base at V and 6 bases at J, with 14 bases between the two ends. CDR3 length: 15 residues. Germline V gene data show CDR1 as LGHDT and CDR2 as YNNKEL (reference sequence). General observations from the study: Tissue and blood shared very few CDR3 sequences. Gliomas, especially low-grade, showed above-expected tissue-blood divergence; non-neoplastic patients showed below.

Amplification of TCR alpha and beta CDR3 regions from RNA used iRepertoire nested multiplex PCR. One-step reverse transcription and amplification started from approximately 100-400 ng of tissue mRNA or PBMC total RNA. TCRdb fed the multiplex PCR reads into MiXCR, producing one record per CDR3 protein. The repertoire holds around 170,000 distinct CDR3 sequences, with around 45% as singletons. The chain joins TRBV3-1 to TRBJ2-3; D tentatively fits TRBD1 or TRBD2 (6 bases each). The sample was glioma tissue, nonneoplastic brain tissue, or PBMCs (not recorded which). The TCR sequence derives from a human donor with low-grade glioma or glioblastoma, undergoing nonglioma brain surgery, or in good health (not recorded which). CDR3 nucleotides: TGTGCCAGCAGCCAAGCACCCTCGGGGGCTGATACGCAGTATTTT. This encodes CASSQAPSGADTQYF.